The 21 T cell receptor beta chains given below trace back to one sample, sequenced in a study of T-cell reconstitution after alpha-beta-depleted transplantation in children. Using unique molecular identifiers, the investigators prepared the TCRbeta library. MiXCR was run by TCRdb on the PCR reads, yielding one entry per CDR3 protein. Of hundreds of thousands of distinct CDR3 sequences in the sample, 10% to 15% were seen once. Specimen: PBMCs, mostly from graft donor cells, collected 360 days after TCRalphabeta/CD19-depleted stem cell transplant. Receptor source: a male patient aged 10-17 years who had a stem cell transplant for acute myeloid leukemia, so the T cells may come from the graft donor.

This clonotype has at least ten counts. This chain links TRBV5-1 with TRBJ2-5; D is uncertain. The CDR3 extends over 14 amino acids. Trimming left V 0 bases short and J 7 bases short, with 13 bases between. CDR1 and CDR2 (germline): SGHRS, YFSETQ. The CDR3 is CASSLVAIEATQYF. The CDR3 DNA sequence: TGCGCCAGCAGCTTGGTGGCGATAGAGGCGACCCAGTACTTC.

The sample holds a few counts of this clonotype. The chain recombines TRBV12-3 or TRBV12-4 with TRBJ2-2; 7 nucleotides match TRBD1. V shed 9 bases and J 6 bases; nucleotides not matched to a gene: 13. The CDR3 has 15 residues. The CDR3 here is CASSLLGGSAGELFF. As DNA, the CDR3 is TGTGCCAGTAGTCTGTTAGGGGGCAGCGCCGGGGAGCTGTTTTTT.

This chain links TRBV5-1 with TRBJ2-7; D is unresolved. Germline V gives CDR1 SGHRS, CDR2 YFSETQ. V lost 0 bases, J lost 0 bases, and 13 bases lay in between. The CDR3 is 16 residues long. CDR3 residues: CASSLEGPRVSYEQYF. The CDR3 coding sequence is TGCGCCAGCAGCTTGGAGGGCCCACGAGTCTCCTACGAGCAGTACTTC.

The CDR3: CASGSGIYEQYF. The CDR3 coding sequence is TGTGCCAGCGGGTCCGGGATCTACGAGCAGTACTTC. The V call is TRBV6-2 or TRBV6-3, the J call TRBJ2-7; a possible D gene is TRBD2 (5 bases). This CDR3 is built from 12 residues. Germline V gene lookup returns CDR1 MNHEY and CDR2 SVGEGT. V lost 8 bases, J lost 3 bases, and 11 bases lay in between.

In its sample, this clonotype was seen a few times. The rearrangement links TRBV7-9 to TRBJ2-3; D is perhaps TRBD1 or TRBD2 (5 bases each). V dropped 3 bases and J dropped 3 bases, with 10 bases sitting between them. The length of the CDR3 is 14 residues. The V gene's germline CDR1 is SEHNR and CDR2 FQNEAQ (reference sequence). The CDR3: CASSFWGSTDTQYF. DNA for the CDR3: TGTGCCAGCAGCTTCTGGGGGAGTACAGATACGCAGTATTTT.

This clonotype was seen many times. V gene TRBV5-1 combines with J gene TRBJ2-5; D call uncertain. This CDR3 contains 14 residues. The V gene lost 0 bases and the J gene lost 2 bases, with 8 bases spanning the gap. Germline V gene lookup returns CDR1 SGHRS and CDR2 YFSETQ. The CDR3, as DNA: TGCGCCAGCAGCTTGGTGGGGTATCAAGAGACCCAGTACTTC. Its translation: CASSLVGYQETQYF. Full variable domain (rest looked up from reference TRBV5-1 and TRBJ2-5): KAGVTQTPRYLIKTRGQQVTLSCSPISGHRSVSWYQQTPGQGLQFLFEYFSETQRNKGNFPGRFSGRQFSNSRSEMNVSTLELGDSALYLCASSLVGYQETQYFGPGTRLLVL.

This rearrangement joins TRBV5-1 to TRBJ1-2, with D possibly being TRBD1 (6 bases). The CDR3 has 14 amino acids. Germline CDR1 and CDR2: SGHRS and YFSETQ. Trimming cost V 0 bases and J 8 bases, with 14 bases left between them. CDR3 sequence: CASSLEWGAGGYTF. The CDR3 nucleotides read TGCGCCAGCAGCTTGGAATGGGGGGCCGGAGGCTACACCTTC.

V and J are TRBV18 and TRBJ1-2; perhaps TRBD1 as D (5 bases). The CDR3 is 11 residues long. Trimming cost V 6 bases and J 6 bases, with 8 bases left between them. Germline assignment: CDR1 KGHSH and CDR2 LQKENI. CDR3 DNA sequence: TGTGCCAGCTCGACAGAGGATGGCTACACCTTC. Translating gives CASSTEDGYTF.

The chain recombines TRBV6-2 or TRBV6-3 with TRBJ2-1, with unresolved D. The CDR3 contains 14 residues. Between the trimmed V and J ends, which lost 0 bases and 6 bases, there was a span of 9 bases. Germline V gene data show CDR1 as MNHEY and CDR2 as SVGEGT. The CDR3 here is CASSYSSVINEQFF. CDR3 bases: TGTGCCAGCAGTTACTCGTCGGTCATCAATGAGCAGTTCTTC.

This clonotype was recorded at least ten times. The gene calls are TRBV5-1 and TRBJ2-7, with 7 bases fitting TRBD1. CDR1 is SGHRS and CDR2 is YFSETQ in the germline V gene. The CDR3 length is 15 residues. The J segment lost 2 bases and the V segment lost 0 bases, leaving 5 bases of the junction unmatched. CDR3 in DNA: TGCGCCAGCAGCTTGGGACAGGGTGTGACCTACGAGCAGTACTTC. Translated: CASSLGQGVTYEQYF.

This rearrangement joins TRBV7-2 to TRBJ2-3; perhaps TRBD2 as D (5 bases). CDR3 length: 13 residues. Germline loops: CDR1 SGHTA, CDR2 FQGNSA. V shed 4 bases and J shed 6 bases, with 11 bases lying between them. CDR3 nucleotides: TGTGCCAGCAGCTACCGGCCGGGGGATACGCAGTATTTT. Protein: CASSYRPGDTQYF.

This clonotype has at least ten counts. The chain is built from TRBV12-3 or TRBV12-4 and TRBJ2-7; D not resolved. V lost 3 bases, J lost 6 bases, and 6 bases lay in between. This CDR3 spans 11 amino acids. The CDR3 sequence is CASSFSGEQYF. CDR3 coding DNA: TGTGCCAGCAGTTTTTCGGGCGAGCAGTACTTC.

The table lists this clonotype with a few counts. This rearrangement joins TRBV29-1 to TRBJ2-7; 7 bases are a match to TRBD2. The CDR3 has 13 amino acids. V was clipped by 0 bases and J by 7 bases; unmatched bases: 6. Germline CDR1 and CDR2: SQVTM and ANQGSEA. CDR3 sequence (DNA): TGCAGCGTTGAAGAGGGAGGGCCGGGTGAGCAGTACTTC. The encoded protein is CSVEEGGPGEQYF.

In this sample, this clonotype turned up many times. The CDR3 bases are TGTGCCAGCAGCCAGCCCGGGAGCTCCTACAATGAGCAGTTCTTC. It codes for CASSQPGSSYNEQFF. The J gene is TRBJ2-1, the V gene TRBV7-2; a possible D gene is TRBD2 (6 bases). The CDR3 spans 15 residues. With 5 bases removed from V and 0 bases from J, the gap between germline ends came to 11 bases. CDR1 SGHTA and CDR2 FQGNSA come from the germline V gene.

The J gene is TRBJ2-1, the V gene TRBV5-1, with D maybe TRBD2 (5 bases). CDR1 is SGHRS and CDR2 is YFSETQ in the germline V gene. V was clipped by 0 bases and J by 4 bases, with 14 bases between them. This CDR3 contains 16 residues. Written as DNA, the CDR3 is TGCGCCAGCAGCTTGGCCGGCAGAACGGGGTACAATGAGCAGTTCTTC. As protein: CASSLAGRTGYNEQFF. Full variable domain (outside the CDR3, taken from reference TRBV5-1 and TRBJ2-1): KAGVTQTPRYLIKTRGQQVTLSCSPISGHRSVSWYQQTPGQGLQFLFEYFSETQRNKGNFPGRFSGRQFSNSRSEMNVSTLELGDSALYLCASSLAGRTGYNEQFFGPGTRLTVL.

The V call is TRBV20-1, the J call TRBJ2-7; TRBD2 matches 7 bases. With V trimmed by 3 bases and J by 10 bases, 9 bases remained unmatched. This CDR3 spans 12 amino acids. Germline CDR1 reads DFQATT; CDR2 reads SNEGSKA (reference sequence). Here the CDR3 reads CSASTSGIFQYF. The CDR3, as DNA: TGCAGTGCTAGTACAAGCGGGATTTTTCAGTACTTC.

This clonotype was detected only a few times. This chain connects TRBV24-1 to TRBJ2-3; D unresolved. V lost 10 bases to trimming and J lost 6 bases, with 16 bases between them. Germline CDR1 reads KGHDR; CDR2 reads SFDVKD. This CDR3 has 13 residues. CDR3 sequence (DNA): TGTGCCACAGACACAGAAAAGGCGGATACGCAGTATTTT. Translated: CATDTEKADTQYF.

This clonotype was detected only a few times. A much larger clonotype is one base distant, so this may be a read error. The chain employs TRBV7-8 and TRBJ2-7; D is unclear. The germline gives CDR1 SGHVS, CDR2 FQNEAQ. The CDR3 has 11 amino acids. Trimming took off 1 base at V and 6 bases at J, with 4 bases between the two ends. The CDR3 region is CASSLEAEQYF. The CDR3 bases are TGTGCCAGCAGCTTAGAGGCCGAGCAGTACTTC. Combining the CDR3 with reference TRBV7-8 and TRBJ2-7 gives the whole variable domain GAGVSQSPRYKVAKRGQDVALRCDPISGHVSLFWYQQALGQGPEFLTYFQNEAQLDKSGLPSDRFFAERPEGSVSTLKIQRTQQEDSAVYLCASSLEAEQYFGPGTRLTVT.

This clonotype came up many times. The chain uses TRBV28 and TRBJ2-7; 9 positions match TRBD2. V lost 2 bases and J lost 6; bases outside the gene matches: 2. Germline loops: CDR1 MDHEN, CDR2 SYDVKM. CDR3 length: 13 residues. The CDR3 bases are TGTGCCAGCAGTTTAAGCGGGAGGCGCGAGCAGTACTTC. Its translation is CASSLSGRREQYF.

The J gene is TRBJ2-7, the V gene TRBV9; 7 nucleotides align to TRBD1. Trimming removed 2 bases from V and 0 bases from J; junction bases left unmatched: 5. The CDR3 is made up of 15 amino acids. The germline V gene has CDR1 SGDLS and CDR2 YYNGEE. The CDR3: CASSVRWDSSYEQYF. In DNA, the CDR3 is TGTGCCAGCAGCGTGCGGTGGGACAGCTCCTACGAGCAGTACTTC.

This chain links TRBV5-1 with TRBJ2-7; TRBD1 might be the D (6 bases). The CDR3 has 17 amino acids. CDR1 and CDR2 from the germline V gene are SGHRS and YFSETQ. V gave up 0 bases and J gave up 5 bases, with 21 bases separating them. The CDR3 region is CASSLALFGQGKHEQYF. CDR3 DNA: TGCGCCAGCAGCTTGGCCCTATTCGGGCAGGGGAAGCACGAGCAGTACTTC.